The 7 T cell receptor beta chains reported below all come from one sample, sequenced in a study of T cell responses to AZD1222 COVID-19 vaccine. Measured with immunoSEQ multiplex PCR; TCRdb has only the in-frame clones, and not every one. The data contain 80,000 to 95,000 clones, 92% of them singletons. The specimen was peripheral blood, collected on day 0 of AZD1222 vaccination. The receptors derive from an adult in good health.

The V and J genes are TRBV6-5 and TRBJ2-7; D is undetermined. Germline-derived CDR1 and CDR2 are MNHEY and SVGAGI. The CDR3 loop spans 15 amino acids. Trimming shortened V by 2 bases and J by 3 bases, and 14 bases separated the two germline ends. In nucleotides, the CDR3 is TGTGCCAGCAGTTACACCCGGACGGCAAACTACGAGCAGTACTTC. It encodes CASSYTRTANYEQYF.

This clone is medium-sized within its sample. This chain uses TRBV13 with TRBJ2-1, with a tentative D call TRBD2 (6 bases). The germline V gene has CDR1 PRHDT and CDR2 FYEKMQ (reference sequence). The V end lost 1 base, the J end lost 9 bases, and 10 bases lay between the germline ends. This CDR3 has 13 amino acids. The CDR3 here is CASSLAGEAEQFF. The CDR3 bases are TGTGCCAGCAGCTTAGCGGGAGAGGCTGAGCAGTTCTTC.

The gene calls are TRBV5-4 and TRBJ1-3; weak D call: TRBD1 (6 bases). The germline V gene encodes CDR1 SGHNT and CDR2 YYREEE (reference sequence). The CDR3 is made up of 12 amino acids. V dropped 4 bases and J dropped 10 bases, with 12 bases sitting between them. CDR3 DNA sequence: TGTGCCAGCAGCGCGACAGGTGGGACCATATATTTT. Translating gives CASSATGGTIYF.

The chain couples TRBV3-1 (or the pseudogene TRBV3-2) to TRBJ1-2, with D possibly being TRBD1 (5 bases). The V and J ends lost 1 base and 4 bases respectively, with 13 bases between them. CDR1 LGHDT and CDR2 YNNKEL come from the germline V gene (reference sequence). CDR3 length: 15 residues. The CDR3 DNA is TGTGCCAGCAGCCAAGGACAGCCCACACCCTATGGCTACACCTTC. Its protein is CASSQGQPTPYGYTF.

V gene TRBV5-1 combines with J gene TRBJ2-1, with D perhaps matching TRBD2 (6 bases). Germline V lookup: CDR1 SGHRS, CDR2 YFSETQ. The CDR3 has 17 residues. The V gene lost 0 bases and the J gene lost 2 bases, with 15 bases spanning the gap. CDR3 DNA: TGCGCCAGCAGCTTGGGGCGACTAGTTCTAACCTACAATGAGCAGTTCTTC. Translating it yields CASSLGRLVLTYNEQFF.

The V gene is TRBV5-1, the J gene TRBJ1-2, with D tentatively TRBD1 (6 bases). Trimming cost V 3 bases and J 5 bases, with 26 bases left between them. The CDR3 consists of 18 residues. In germline, CDR1 is SGHRS, CDR2 YFSETQ. The CDR3 loop is CASSSRGRAALLPYGYTF. In DNA, the CDR3 is TGCGCCAGCAGCTCCAGGGGACGGGCGGCTCTACTACCTTATGGCTACACCTTC.

The chain joins TRBV9 to TRBJ2-3, with D unresolved. The CDR3 extends over 14 amino acids. The germline V and J ends were trimmed by 0 bases and 2 bases, with 7 bases remaining between them. Per germline, CDR1 SGDLS and CDR2 YYNGEE. This CDR3 is CASSVGLTTDTQYF. CDR3 bases: TGTGCCAGCAGCGTAGGATTAACCACAGATACGCAGTATTTT.